This is a list of T cell receptor beta chains from one sample in a study of blood T cell repertoires in COVID-19. Here immunoSEQ multiplex PCR was the method, and the copy in TCRdb shows in-frame clones only, minus some. The sample shows 290,000 or so clones, around 87% of them seen only once. Source material: peripheral blood. The origin of the receptors is a man in his sixties or seventies with acute or convalescent COVID-19. CDR3s include the opening cysteine and the closing phenylalanine or tryptophan.

CDR3 protein: CASSLGGQNYGYTF
V gene: TRBV7-2
J gene: TRBJ1-2

CDR3 protein: CATRVKAGGNYEQYF
V gene: TRBV5-4
J gene: TRBJ2-7

CDR3 protein: CASSRGTGDYEQYF
V gene: TRBV3-1/TRBV3-2
J gene: TRBJ2-7

CDR3 protein: CASSRTGSTNEKLFF
V gene: TRBV2
J gene: TRBJ1-4

CDR3 protein: CASSPTGGRAYNEQFF
V gene: TRBV14
J gene: TRBJ2-1

CDR3 protein: CASSQVPSQQYF
V gene: TRBV3-1/TRBV3-2
J gene: TRBJ2-7

CDR3 protein: CASSAGTGVYNEQFF
V gene: TRBV5-8
J gene: TRBJ2-1

CDR3 protein: CASSLGGQGINEQYF
V gene: TRBV7-2
J gene: TRBJ2-7

CDR3 protein: CASSQDIAGNTIYF
V gene: TRBV3-1/TRBV3-2
J gene: TRBJ1-3

CDR3 protein: CASSNRGTDTQYF
V gene: TRBV7-2
J gene: TRBJ2-3

CDR3 protein: CSATTENTEAFF
V gene: TRBV29-1
J gene: TRBJ1-1

CDR3 protein: CASSALPGQLTTGELFF
V gene: TRBV9
J gene: TRBJ2-2

CDR3 protein: CAWTAGYNEQFF
V gene: TRBV30
J gene: TRBJ2-1

CDR3 protein: CASSLGSTNYGYTF
V gene: TRBV7-8
J gene: TRBJ1-2

CDR3 protein: CASSQGAGQPQHF
V gene: TRBV6-5
J gene: TRBJ1-5

CDR3 protein: CAWSRGFSGNTIYF
V gene: TRBV30
J gene: TRBJ1-3

CDR3 protein: CAIREGATNEKLFF
V gene: TRBV10-3
J gene: TRBJ1-4

CDR3 protein: CASSRRQGFIEKLFF
V gene: TRBV19
J gene: TRBJ1-4

CDR3 protein: CATSTGYNEQFF
V gene: TRBV15
J gene: TRBJ2-1

CDR3 protein: CASSESENQPQHF
V gene: TRBV2
J gene: TRBJ1-5

CDR3 protein: CATSDGQGTQPQHF
V gene: TRBV24-1
J gene: TRBJ1-5

CDR3 protein: CASSADGRGYTF
V gene: TRBV18
J gene: TRBJ1-2

CDR3 protein: CASSWAGQGPYEQYF
V gene: TRBV5-1
J gene: TRBJ2-7

CDR3 protein: CASSLVRSNTGELFF
V gene: TRBV7-2
J gene: TRBJ2-2

CDR3 protein: CAIPPAGGLETQYF
V gene: TRBV2
J gene: TRBJ2-5

CDR3 protein: CASSLELAEETQYF
V gene: TRBV7-2
J gene: TRBJ2-5

CDR3 protein: CASSQWGETTNEKLFF
V gene: TRBV3-1/TRBV3-2
J gene: TRBJ1-4

CDR3 protein: CAWSQISGGAREQFF
V gene: TRBV30
J gene: TRBJ2-1